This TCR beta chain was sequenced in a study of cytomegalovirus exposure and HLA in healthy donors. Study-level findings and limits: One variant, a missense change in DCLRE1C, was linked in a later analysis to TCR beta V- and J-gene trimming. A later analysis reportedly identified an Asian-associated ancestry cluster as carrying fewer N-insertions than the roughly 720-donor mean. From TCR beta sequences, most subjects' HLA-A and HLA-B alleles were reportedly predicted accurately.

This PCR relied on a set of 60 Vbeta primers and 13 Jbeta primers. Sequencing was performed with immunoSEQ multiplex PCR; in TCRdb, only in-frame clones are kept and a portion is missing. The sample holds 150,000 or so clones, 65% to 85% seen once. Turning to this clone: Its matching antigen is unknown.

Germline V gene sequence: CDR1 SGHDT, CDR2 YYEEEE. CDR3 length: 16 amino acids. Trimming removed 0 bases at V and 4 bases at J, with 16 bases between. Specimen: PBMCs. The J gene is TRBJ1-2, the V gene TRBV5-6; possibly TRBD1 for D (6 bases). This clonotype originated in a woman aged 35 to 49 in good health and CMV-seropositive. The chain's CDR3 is CASSLAVQGISYGYTF. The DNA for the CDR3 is TGTGCCAGCAGCTTGGCCGTCCAGGGGATCAGCTATGGCTACACCTTC. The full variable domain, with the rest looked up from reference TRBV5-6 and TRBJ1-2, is DAGVTQSPTHLIKTRGQQVTLRCSPKSGHDTVSWYQQALGQGPQFIFQYYEEEERQRGNFPDRFSGHQFPNYSSELNVNALLLGDSALYLCASSLAVQGISYGYTFGSGTRLTVV.